Presented here are 16 T cell receptor beta chains from one specimen sequenced in a study of cytomegalovirus exposure and HLA in healthy donors. The PCR made use of 60 Vbeta and 13 Jbeta primers. Assay used: immunoSEQ multiplex PCR; TCRdb lists only in-frame clones, some missing. The sample has around 98,000 clones; roughly two thirds are singletons. Sample: PBMCs. These receptors all come from a female donor in good health and CMV-seronegative.

The V gene is TRBV10-3, the J gene TRBJ2-7; 10 nucleotides agree with TRBD2. The CDR3 extends over 17 amino acids. Germline CDR1 ENHRY, CDR2 SYGVKD. V was pared by 0 bases and J by 5 bases, with 10 bases of the junction left unmatched. The DNA of the CDR3 is TGTGCCATCAGTGAGTCGGGGCTCAGCGGGAGGGGGGACGAGCAGTACTTC. This gives the protein CAISESGLSGRGDEQYF.

The chain uses TRBV14 and TRBJ2-1; D may be TRBD1 (5 bases). The CDR3 sequence is 16 residues long. Germline V gene data show CDR1 as SGHDN and CDR2 as FVKESK. V lost 4 bases and J lost 6, with 19 bases in between. CDR3: CASSRTQGVSSNEQFF. The CDR3 DNA follows: TGTGCCAGCAGCCGCACGCAGGGTGTTAGTTCCAATGAGCAGTTCTTC.

The chain joins TRBV6-5 to TRBJ1-2, with a weak D call TRBD1 (6 bases). Looked up from germline, CDR1 is MNHEY and CDR2 is SVGAGI. Trimming left V 5 bases short and J 4 bases short, with 11 bases between. This CDR3 spans 13 amino acids. CDR3 protein: CASSPQGIYGYTF. The CDR3 DNA sequence: TGTGCCAGCAGTCCCCAGGGGATCTATGGCTACACCTTC.

V and J are TRBV10-3 and TRBJ2-3; D possibly corresponds to TRBD2 (6 bases). The ends were cut back, 6 bases at V and 8 bases at J, with 21 bases in the middle. Germline values: CDR1 ENHRY, CDR2 SYGVKD. The CDR3 sequence is 15 residues long. The CDR3 DNA reads TGTGCCATCAGCGCGGGGACGAGAGGGGAACTTACGCAGTATTTT. Its protein product is CAISAGTRGELTQYF.

This clone was picked up a small number of times. The chain has TRBV11-3 and TRBJ2-3; 7 nucleotides match TRBD1. V lost 4 bases, J lost 7 bases, and 8 bases stayed unmatched. This CDR3 has 14 residues. Germline V gives CDR1 SGHNT, CDR2 YENEEA. CDR3: CASSSGQTSYTQYF. The CDR3 nucleotides are TGTGCCAGCAGCTCGGGACAGACATCGTATACGCAGTATTTT.

This chain connects TRBV15 to TRBJ2-1, with a possible D match to TRBD1 (7 bases). Germline CDR1 is LNHNV and CDR2 is YYDKDF (reference sequence). This CDR3 comprises 14 residues. V was trimmed by 8 bases and J by 15 bases, leaving 26 bases between them. In DNA form, the CDR3 reads TGTGCCACCGCCGAATCGGGACAGTGGTTCGGGAGGTTCTTC. It codes for CATAESGQWFGRFF.

The chain is built from TRBV5-4 and TRBJ2-1; no firm D call. The V gene's germline CDR1 is SGHNT and CDR2 YYREEE (reference sequence). The CDR3 consists of 13 residues. The V gene lost 4 bases and the J gene lost 3 bases, with 8 bases spanning the gap. The CDR3 protein is CASSITDYNEQFF. Here the CDR3 DNA reads TGTGCCAGCAGCATAACTGACTACAATGAGCAGTTCTTC.

The chain links TRBV27 to TRBJ2-2; 8 nucleotides align to TRBD2. The CDR3 contains 15 residues. In germline, CDR1 is MNHEY, CDR2 SMNVEV (reference sequence). V gave up 8 bases and J gave up 4 bases; unmatched junction bases: 9. CDR3 nucleotide sequence: TGTGCCAGCGGGCCGGGACTAGAGTTCACCGGGGAGCTGTTTTTT. As protein: CASGPGLEFTGELFF.

This clone appeared a single time. V and J are TRBV6-1 and TRBJ1-2; no clear D gene. CDR3 length equals 13 residues. Deletions cut 8 bases from V and 5 bases from J, with 15 bases between. Germline-derived CDR1 and CDR2 are MNHNS and SASEGT. The CDR3 reads CASGLRGVYGYTF. CDR3 coding DNA: TGTGCCAGCGGTCTCCGGGGAGTTTATGGCTACACCTTC.

This clone was picked up a small number of times. V is TRBV6-5 and J is TRBJ2-2, with D perhaps TRBD1 (5 bases). The CDR3 is 14 residues long. V was trimmed by 4 bases and J by 3 bases, leaving 9 bases between them. Germline CDR1 and CDR2: MNHEY and SVGAGI. CDR3 DNA sequence: TGTGCCAGCAGTTTTACAGGTCACACCGGGGAGCTGTTTTTT. It encodes CASSFTGHTGELFF.

The CDR3 DNA follows: TGTGCCACCAGCAGAGTACGGGGAGCGGCTCAGTTCTTC. Translating gives CATSRVRGAAQFF. The chain carries TRBV15 and TRBJ2-1; TRBD2 might be the D (5 bases). Trimming shortened V by 1 base and J by 13 bases, and 14 bases separated the two germline ends. Germline V lookup: CDR1 LNHNV, CDR2 YYDKDF (reference sequence). The CDR3 is made up of 13 amino acids.

J is TRBJ2-7 and V is TRBV27; 10 nucleotides agree with TRBD1. Germline V CDR1 and CDR2: MNHEY, SMNVEV (reference sequence). V lost 8 bases, J lost 5 bases, and 18 bases stayed unmatched. This CDR3 has 17 amino acids. For the CDR3, the DNA is TGTGCCAGCGGGAACCGCCACCGGGACAGGGGTTTTGACGAGCAGTACTTC. Its translation: CASGNRHRDRGFDEQYF.

The rearrangement uses TRBV2 and TRBJ1-6; possibly TRBD1 for D (5 bases). Deletions cut 6 bases from V and 7 bases from J, with 16 bases between. Germline CDR1 SNHLY, CDR2 FYNNEI. This CDR3 region has 15 residues. The CDR3 sequence: CASSERGMGNSPLHF. The CDR3 DNA reads as TGTGCCAGCAGCGAGCGGGGGATGGGAAATTCACCCCTCCACTTT.

This chain links TRBV30 with TRBJ2-3, with TRBD2 identical over 9 bases. After removal of 0 bases from V and 2 bases from J, the junction contained 3 bases not matched to a gene. The CDR3 runs to 15 residues. From germline, CDR1 is GTSNPN and CDR2 SVGIG (reference sequence). Here the CDR3 reads CAWSVLAGITDTQYF. DNA for the CDR3: TGTGCCTGGAGTGTACTAGCGGGTATCACAGATACGCAGTATTTT.

The J gene is TRBJ1-5, the V gene TRBV6-5; 10 nucleotides match TRBD1. The CDR3 runs 15 residues. Germline lookup yields CDR1 MNHEY and CDR2 SVGAGI. With 6 bases clipped from V and 3 bases from J, the junction kept 5 bases outside the gene matches. In DNA form, the CDR3 reads TGTGCCAGCAGATCCGACAGGGGGCCCAATCAGCCCCAGCATTTT. Protein product: CASRSDRGPNQPQHF.

J is TRBJ2-3 and V is TRBV16; no reliable D call. V lost 3 bases to trimming and J lost 0 bases, with 7 bases between them. CDR3 length equals 14 residues. Germline lookup yields CDR1 KGHSY and CDR2 FQNENV. This CDR3 is CASSQLQSTDTQYF. CDR3 in DNA: TGTGCCAGCAGCCAGCTGCAGAGCACAGATACGCAGTATTTT.